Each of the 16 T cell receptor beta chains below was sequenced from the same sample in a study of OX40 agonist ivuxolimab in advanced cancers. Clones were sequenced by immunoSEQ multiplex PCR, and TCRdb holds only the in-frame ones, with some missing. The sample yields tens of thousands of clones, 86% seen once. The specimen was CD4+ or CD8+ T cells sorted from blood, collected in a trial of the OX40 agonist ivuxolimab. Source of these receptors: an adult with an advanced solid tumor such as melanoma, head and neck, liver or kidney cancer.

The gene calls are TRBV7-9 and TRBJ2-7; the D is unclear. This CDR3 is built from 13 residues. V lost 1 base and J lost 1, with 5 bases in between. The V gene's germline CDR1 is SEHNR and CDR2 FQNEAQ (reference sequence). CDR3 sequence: CASSLGESYEQYF. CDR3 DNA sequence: TGTGCCAGCAGCTTAGGGGAATCCTACGAGCAGTACTTC.

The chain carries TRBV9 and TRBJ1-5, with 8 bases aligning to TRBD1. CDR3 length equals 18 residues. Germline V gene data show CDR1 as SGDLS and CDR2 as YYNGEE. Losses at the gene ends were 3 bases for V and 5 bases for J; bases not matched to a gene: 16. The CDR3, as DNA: TGTGCCAGCAGCGAAACCGACAGGGGTCAGGAGCTTGATCAGCCCCAGCATTTT. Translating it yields CASSETDRGQELDQPQHF.

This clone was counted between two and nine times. CDR3 DNA sequence: TGTGCCAGTAACATAATGGGCCGGTTGACTGAAGCTTTCTTT. As protein: CASNIMGRLTEAFF. The rearrangement joins TRBV19 to TRBJ1-1; D gene uncertain. CDR3 length: 14 amino acids. V dropped 7 bases and J dropped 5 bases, with 17 bases sitting between them. Looked up from germline, CDR1 is LNHDA and CDR2 is SQIVND (reference sequence).

The CDR3, as DNA: TGTGCCAGCATCACGGGACGGGAAGCTTTCTTT. Protein product: CASITGREAFF. The rearrangement uses TRBV6-6 and TRBJ1-1; D is possibly TRBD1 (5 bases). Germline V gives CDR1 MNHNY, CDR2 SVGAGI (reference sequence). The CDR3 has 11 amino acids. V was shortened by 7 bases and J by 8 bases, with 11 bases between the two germline ends.

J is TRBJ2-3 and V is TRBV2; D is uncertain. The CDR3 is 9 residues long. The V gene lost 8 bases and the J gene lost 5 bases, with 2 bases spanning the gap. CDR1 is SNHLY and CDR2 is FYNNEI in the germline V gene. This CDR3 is CASRDTQYF. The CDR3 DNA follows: TGTGCCAGCCGAGATACGCAGTATTTT. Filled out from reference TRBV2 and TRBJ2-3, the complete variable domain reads EPEVTQTPSHQVTQMGQEVILRCVPISNHLYFYWYRQILGQKVEFLVSFYNNEISEKSEIFDDQFSVERPDGSNFTLKIRSTKLEDSAMYFCASRDTQYFGPGTRLTVL.

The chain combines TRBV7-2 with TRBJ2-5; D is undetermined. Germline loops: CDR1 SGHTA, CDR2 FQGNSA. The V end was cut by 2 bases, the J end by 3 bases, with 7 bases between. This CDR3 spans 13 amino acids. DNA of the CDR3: TGTGCCAGCAGCTTACCCCCAGAAGAGACCCAGTACTTC. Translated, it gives CASSLPPEETQYF.

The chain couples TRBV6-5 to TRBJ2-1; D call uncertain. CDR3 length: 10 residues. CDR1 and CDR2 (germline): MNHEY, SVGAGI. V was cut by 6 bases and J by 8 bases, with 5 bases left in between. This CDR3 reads CASRRDEQFF. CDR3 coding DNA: TGTGCCAGCAGACGAGATGAGCAGTTCTTC.

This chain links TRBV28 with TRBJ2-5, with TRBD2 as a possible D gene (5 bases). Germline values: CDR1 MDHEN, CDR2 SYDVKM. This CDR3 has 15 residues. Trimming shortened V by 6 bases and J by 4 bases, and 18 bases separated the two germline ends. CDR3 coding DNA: TGTGCCAGCAGCCCCCGGACTGACCAGGTAGAGACCCAGTACTTC. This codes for CASSPRTDQVETQYF.

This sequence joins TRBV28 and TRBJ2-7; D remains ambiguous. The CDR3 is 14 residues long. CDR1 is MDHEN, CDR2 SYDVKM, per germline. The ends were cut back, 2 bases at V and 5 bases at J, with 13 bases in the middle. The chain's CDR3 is CASSLEPAPDEQYF. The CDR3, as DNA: TGTGCCAGCAGTTTAGAGCCTGCCCCAGACGAGCAGTACTTC.

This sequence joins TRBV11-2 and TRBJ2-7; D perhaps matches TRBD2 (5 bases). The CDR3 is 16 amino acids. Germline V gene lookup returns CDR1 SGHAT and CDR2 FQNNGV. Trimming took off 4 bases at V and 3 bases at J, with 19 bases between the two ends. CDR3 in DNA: TGTGCCAGCAGCTCCGGAGGACTCATTTCTCGCTACGAGCAGTACTTC. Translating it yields CASSSGGLISRYEQYF.

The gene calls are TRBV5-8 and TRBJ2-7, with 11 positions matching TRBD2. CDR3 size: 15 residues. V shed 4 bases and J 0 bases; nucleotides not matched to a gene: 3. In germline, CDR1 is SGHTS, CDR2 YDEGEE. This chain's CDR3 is CASSLGLADSYEQYF. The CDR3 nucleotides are TGTGCCAGCAGCCTGGGACTAGCGGACTCCTACGAGCAGTACTTC.

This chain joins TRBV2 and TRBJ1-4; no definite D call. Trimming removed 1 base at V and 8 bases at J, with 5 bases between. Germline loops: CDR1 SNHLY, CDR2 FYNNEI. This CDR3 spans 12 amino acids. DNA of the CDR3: TGTGCCAGCAGTGAAGGCGGGGAAAAACTGTTTTTT. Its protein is CASSEGGEKLFF.

The CDR3 DNA is TGTGCCAGCAGCTTAACAGCGGGACCCTCCTACAATGAGCAGTTCTTC. As protein: CASSLTAGPSYNEQFF. V and J are TRBV7-3 and TRBJ2-1; 7 bases align to TRBD2. CDR1 and CDR2 (germline): SGHTA, FQGTGA. J lost 0 bases, V lost 0 bases, and 2 bases had no gene match. The CDR3 runs to 16 residues.

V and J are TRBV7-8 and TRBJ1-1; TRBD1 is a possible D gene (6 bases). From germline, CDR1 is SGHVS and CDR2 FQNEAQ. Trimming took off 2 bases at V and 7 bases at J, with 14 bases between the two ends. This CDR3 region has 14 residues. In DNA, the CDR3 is TGTGCCAGCAGCTTATCCGGACAGACCAATGAAGCTTTCTTT. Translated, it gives CASSLSGQTNEAFF.

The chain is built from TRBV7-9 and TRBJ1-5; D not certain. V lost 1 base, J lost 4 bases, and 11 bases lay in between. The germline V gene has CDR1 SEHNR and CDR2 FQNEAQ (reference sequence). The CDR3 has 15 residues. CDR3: CASSLGIGANQPQHF. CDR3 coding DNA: TGTGCCAGCAGCTTAGGAATAGGAGCTAATCAGCCCCAGCATTTT.

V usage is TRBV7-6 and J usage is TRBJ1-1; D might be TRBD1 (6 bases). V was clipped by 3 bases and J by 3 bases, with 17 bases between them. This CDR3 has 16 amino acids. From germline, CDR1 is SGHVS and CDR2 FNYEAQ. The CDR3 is CASSFHNREGYTEAFF. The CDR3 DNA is TGTGCCAGCAGCTTTCATAACAGGGAGGGGTACACTGAAGCTTTCTTT.